The next 9 T cell receptor beta chains were all read from a single sample in a study of beta chain features in type 1 diabetes. Sequenced material consisted of expressed TCRB transcripts (all of the isolated RNA was reverse transcribed). Here immunoSEQ multiplex PCR was the method, and the copy in TCRdb shows in-frame clones only, minus some. The sample includes some 240,000 clones, approximately 11% seen only once; the top ten take roughly 1.4%. Sequencing used central memory CD4+ T cells from blood. Receptors were obtained from a man younger than 35 in good health.

The table lists this clone with many counts. The V gene is TRBV29-1, the J gene TRBJ1-5; no clear D gene. The germline V gene has CDR1 SQVTM and CDR2 ANQGSEA. The CDR3 loop spans 14 amino acids. V gave up 7 bases and J gave up 7 bases, with 20 bases separating them. The CDR3 sequence is CSANTFGVGQPQHF. DNA of the CDR3: TGCAGCGCAAACACCTTCGGGGTTGGGCAGCCCCAGCATTTT.

The genes are TRBV4-2 and TRBJ1-4; 8 positions agree with TRBD1. This CDR3 has 16 amino acids. V was clipped by 0 bases and J by 12 bases; unmatched bases: 12. Germline-derived CDR1 and CDR2 are LGHNA and YNFKEQ. CDR3 protein: CASSQEGGQVTEELFF. CDR3 in DNA: TGTGCCAGCAGCCAAGAAGGGGGACAGGTGACGGAGGAACTGTTTTTT.

In DNA form, the CDR3 reads TGTGCCTGGACGCAGGTTACGTACGAGCAGTACTTC. Its protein product is CAWTQVTYEQYF. The gene calls are TRBV30 and TRBJ2-7, with unresolved D. The germline gives CDR1 GTSNPN, CDR2 SVGIG (reference sequence). V lost 4 bases, J lost 4 bases, and 11 bases lay in between. CDR3 length equals 12 residues.

This clone turned up a few times. Germline is not matched at one junction end, which may reflect a read error. The genes are TRBV18 and TRBJ2-3, with D maybe TRBD1 (6 bases). Germline loops: CDR1 KGHSH, CDR2 LQKENI. The CDR3 contains 13 residues. CDR3 in amino acids: CASAPGTLDTQYF. In DNA form, the CDR3 reads TGTGCCAGCGCACCCGGGACACTGGATACGCAGTATTTT.

This clone has at least ten counts. The V call is TRBV6-6, the J call TRBJ2-5, with 10 bases aligning to TRBD2. Germline V gene lookup returns CDR1 MNHNY and CDR2 SVGAGI (reference sequence). The CDR3 is 14 residues long. V shed 5 bases, J shed 4 bases, and the junction held 4 bases outside the gene matches. The DNA of the CDR3 is TGTGCCAGCAGTCCTCAGCGGGAGGGAGAGACCCAGTACTTC. Protein sequence: CASSPQREGETQYF.

The gene calls are TRBV7-9 and TRBJ2-7; TRBD1 is a possible D gene (6 bases). The CDR3 sequence is 14 residues long. The V gene lost 7 bases and the J gene lost 3 bases, with 16 bases spanning the gap. CDR1 is SEHNR, CDR2 FQNEAQ, per germline (reference sequence). CDR3 coding DNA: TGTGCCAGCACCATCTCACAGGGTTTCTACGAGCAGTACTTC. As protein: CASTISQGFYEQYF.

The chain links TRBV30 to TRBJ2-7; D remains unclear. The CDR3 spans 12 residues. Trimming stripped 3 bases from V and 5 bases from J, with 11 bases between. The V gene's germline CDR1 is GTSNPN and CDR2 SVGIG (reference sequence). The CDR3 DNA sequence: TGTGCCTGGAGAAAAGGCAGAGACGAGCAGTACTTC. Encoded protein: CAWRKGRDEQYF.

The gene calls are TRBV29-1 and TRBJ1-2, with 9 bases matching TRBD1. CDR1 is SQVTM, CDR2 ANQGSEA, per germline. The CDR3 contains 12 residues. Trimming cost V 4 bases and J 8 bases; bases outside gene matches: 5. CDR3 in amino acids: CSVATGGCGYTF. The CDR3 DNA sequence: TGCAGCGTTGCTACAGGGGGCTGCGGCTACACCTTC. The entire variable domain, with the rest obtained from reference TRBV29-1 and TRBJ1-2, is as follows: SAVISQKPSRDICQRGTSLTIQCQVDSQVTMMFWYRQQPGQSLTLIATANQGSEATYESGFVIDKFPISRPNLTFSTLTVSNMSPEDSSIYLCSVATGGCGYTFGSGTRLTVV.

This clone was picked up a small number of times. The same CDR3 arises from other DNA sequences in this sample as well. CDR3 nucleotide sequence: TGTGCCACGAGCGGAGGTCCCGGGACAGGGTCGACTCAGCCCCAGCATTTT. It is translated as CATSGGPGTGSTQPQHF. The chain carries TRBV15 and TRBJ1-5; TRBD1 matches 9 bases. The length of the CDR3 is 17 residues. The germline CDR1 and CDR2 sequences are LNHNV and YYDKDF (reference sequence). The ends lost 9 bases at V and 6 bases at J; junction bases unmatched: 18.